This T cell receptor beta chain was found in a study of neurological immune-mediated disorders. General study points: Multiple sclerosis was found to have the least TCR clonal expansion, below healthy controls, and HTLV-1-associated myelopathy the most.

The CDR3 loop spans 14 amino acids. From germline, CDR1 is SQVTM and CDR2 ANQGSEA. Trimming stripped 3 bases from V and 1 base from J, with 12 bases between. Synthesis of cDNA used 5'RACE (with 10-nucleotide random UMIs). TCRdb processed the 5' RACE reads anew with MiXCR; each CDR3 protein has one entry. This sample has some 43,000 distinct CDR3 sequences, with roughly an eighth found just once. This clonotype has a count of ten or more. Its specificity is unknown. Described time point: longitudinal time-point 3. The sequence was obtained from a male donor with HTLV-1-associated myelopathy (HAM/TSP). The sequencing input was PBMCs. The chain is built from TRBV29-1 and TRBJ1-2; D gene uncertain. The CDR3 is CSVDLAEDNYGYTF. In nucleotides, the CDR3 is TGCAGCGTTGATCTGGCAGAGGATAACTATGGCTACACCTTC.